The rows below give T cell receptor beta chains drawn from one sample of a study of blood T cell repertoires in COVID-19. TCRdb's copy holds only in-frame clones and misses some; the assay was immunoSEQ multiplex PCR. In the table there are tens of thousands of clones, around nine tenths of which are singletons. Specimen: peripheral blood. All receptors come from a woman at least 80 years old with active COVID-19. CDR3s include the opening cysteine and the closing phenylalanine or tryptophan. The D gene is left open where the match is weak. Expanded clones are given a class, and other clones once, few, many or no size at all.

D gene: TRBD2; J gene: TRBJ2-3; clone size: once; V gene: TRBV5-1; CDR3 protein: CASSLYSGASDTQYF; CDR3 DNA: TGCGCCAGCAGCTTGTATAGCGGGGCATCCGATACGCAGTATTTT
D gene: .; J gene: TRBJ1-1; clone size: .; V gene: TRBV7-9; CDR3 protein: CASSLPRGGTEAFF; CDR3 DNA: TGTGCCAGCAGCTTACCTCGGGGTGGCACTGAAGCTTTCTTT
D gene: TRBD1; J gene: TRBJ2-7; clone size: .; V gene: TRBV10-3; CDR3 protein: CAISETGTVSYEQYF; CDR3 DNA: TGTGCCATCAGTGAAACAGGGACAGTTTCCTACGAGCAGTACTTC
D gene: TRBD1; J gene: TRBJ1-1; clone size: .; V gene: TRBV9; CDR3 protein: CASSVVGTGDTEAFF; CDR3 DNA: TGTGCCAGCAGCGTGGTTGGGACAGGGGACACTGAAGCTTTCTTT
D gene: .; J gene: TRBJ1-4; clone size: .; V gene: TRBV30; CDR3 protein: CAWSARGEKLFF; CDR3 DNA: TGTGCCTGGAGTGCGCGGGGAGAAAAACTGTTTTTT
D gene: .; J gene: TRBJ1-5; clone size: .; V gene: TRBV6-2/TRBV6-3; CDR3 protein: CASSYAPWETGNQPQHF; CDR3 DNA: TGTGCCAGCAGTTACGCCCCTTGGGAGACGGGCAATCAGCCCCAGCATTTT
D gene: .; J gene: TRBJ2-3; clone size: .; V gene: TRBV29-1; CDR3 protein: CSYRGGLVRTDTQYF; CDR3 DNA: TGCAGCTATCGTGGGGGACTCGTGAGAACAGATACGCAGTATTTT
D gene: .; J gene: TRBJ2-5; clone size: .; V gene: TRBV3-1/TRBV3-2; CDR3 protein: CASSPQTRETQYF; CDR3 DNA: TGTGCCAGCAGCCCCCAAACCCGGGAGACCCAGTACTTC
D gene: TRBD2; J gene: TRBJ2-1; clone size: .; V gene: TRBV7-9; CDR3 protein: CASSPGLAGDYNEQFF; CDR3 DNA: TGTGCCAGCAGCCCGGGACTAGCGGGGGACTACAATGAGCAGTTCTTC
D gene: .; J gene: TRBJ1-1; clone size: few; V gene: TRBV6-5; CDR3 protein: CASSYSSKGATEAFF; CDR3 DNA: TGTGCCAGCAGTTACTCTTCCAAGGGAGCCACTGAAGCTTTCTTT
D gene: TRBD1; J gene: TRBJ2-2; clone size: once; V gene: TRBV9; CDR3 protein: CASSMGQGTGELFF; CDR3 DNA: TGTGCCAGCAGCATGGGACAGGGGACCGGGGAGCTGTTTTTT
D gene: .; J gene: TRBJ1-1; clone size: .; V gene: TRBV2; CDR3 protein: CASSDQGRAAFF; CDR3 DNA: TGTGCCAGCAGTGACCAGGGTAGGGCAGCTTTCTTT
D gene: TRBD1; J gene: TRBJ2-5; clone size: .; V gene: TRBV7-9; CDR3 protein: CASSSTFRGPETQYF; CDR3 DNA: TGTGCCAGCAGCTCCACCTTTAGGGGGCCGGAGACCCAGTACTTC
D gene: .; J gene: TRBJ1-3; clone size: .; V gene: TRBV23-1; CDR3 protein: CASSPHGGPENTIYF; CDR3 DNA: TGCGCCAGCAGTCCTCATGGTGGCCCGGAGAACACCATATATTTT
D gene: TRBD1; J gene: TRBJ2-3; clone size: once; V gene: TRBV10-3; CDR3 protein: CAIRGQGGADTQYF; CDR3 DNA: TGTGCCATCAGGGGACAGGGTGGGGCAGATACGCAGTATTTT
D gene: .; J gene: TRBJ1-2; clone size: .; V gene: TRBV28; CDR3 protein: CASSLGAGGYTF; CDR3 DNA: TGTGCCAGCAGCTTAGGGGCCGGCGGCTACACCTTC
D gene: .; J gene: TRBJ2-5; clone size: .; V gene: TRBV12-1; CDR3 protein: CASSSGLAGDQETQYF; CDR3 DNA: TGTGCCAGCAGCTCTGGACTAGCGGGGGACCAAGAGACCCAGTACTTC
D gene: .; J gene: TRBJ1-4; clone size: once; V gene: TRBV7-2; CDR3 protein: CASSYAGARGTEKLFF; CDR3 DNA: TGTGCCAGCAGCTACGCCGGGGCCAGGGGAACTGAAAAACTGTTTTTT
D gene: TRBD2; J gene: TRBJ2-3; clone size: .; V gene: TRBV7-6; CDR3 protein: CASSLRTSGGSTDTQYF; CDR3 DNA: TGTGCCAGCAGCCTCCGGACTAGCGGGGGAAGCACAGATACGCAGTATTTT
D gene: .; J gene: TRBJ2-2; clone size: .; V gene: TRBV7-8; CDR3 protein: CASSGAGVGGELFF; CDR3 DNA: TGTGCCAGCAGCGGGGCCGGCGTGGGCGGGGAGCTGTTTTTT
D gene: .; J gene: TRBJ1-2; clone size: .; V gene: TRBV24-1; CDR3 protein: CATSGAPRGYTF; CDR3 DNA: TGTGCCACCAGTGGAGCCCCTAGAGGCTACACCTTC
D gene: TRBD1; J gene: TRBJ2-3; clone size: few; V gene: TRBV4-3; CDR3 protein: CASSQGGQGAGDTQYF; CDR3 DNA: TGCGCCAGCAGCCAAGGTGGACAGGGGGCTGGAGATACGCAGTATTTT
D gene: TRBD2; J gene: TRBJ2-7; clone size: .; V gene: TRBV7-2; CDR3 protein: CASSLGAGGYEQYF; CDR3 DNA: TGTGCCAGCAGCTTAGGTGCGGGGGGGTACGAGCAGTACTTC
D gene: TRBD1; J gene: TRBJ1-1; clone size: .; V gene: TRBV6-5; CDR3 protein: CASKTGTAPEAFF; CDR3 DNA: TGTGCCAGCAAAACTGGGACAGCCCCTGAAGCTTTCTTT
D gene: .; J gene: TRBJ1-5; clone size: .; V gene: TRBV15; CDR3 protein: CATSRAQGDHSNQPQHF; CDR3 DNA: TGTGCCACCAGCAGAGCACAGGGTGACCATAGCAATCAGCCCCAGCATTTT
D gene: TRBD1; J gene: TRBJ2-1; clone size: .; V gene: TRBV10-1; CDR3 protein: CASRTGTASSYNEQFF; CDR3 DNA: TGCGCCAGCCGCACCGGGACAGCGAGCTCCTACAATGAGCAGTTCTTC
D gene: TRBD1; J gene: TRBJ2-4; clone size: .; V gene: TRBV5-4; CDR3 protein: CASSYDPGQLKNIQYF; CDR3 DNA: TGTGCCAGCAGCTACGATCCGGGACAGCTGAAAAACATTCAGTACTTC
D gene: TRBD1; J gene: TRBJ2-1; clone size: .; V gene: TRBV5-4; CDR3 protein: CASSGGQGAYNEQFF; CDR3 DNA: TGTGCCAGCAGCGGGGGACAGGGGGCTTACAATGAGCAGTTCTTC
D gene: TRBD2; J gene: TRBJ2-3; clone size: .; V gene: TRBV10-3; CDR3 protein: CAISGGLAVGKITDTQYF; CDR3 DNA: TGTGCCATCAGTGGGGGACTAGCGGTTGGAAAGATCACAGATACGCAGTATTTT
D gene: TRBD2; J gene: TRBJ2-5; clone size: .; V gene: TRBV25-1; CDR3 protein: CASSDPGGGETQYF; CDR3 DNA: TGTGCCAGCAGTGACCCTGGGGGGGGAGAGACCCAGTACTTC
D gene: TRBD1; J gene: TRBJ1-6; clone size: few; V gene: TRBV5-4; CDR3 protein: CATTIQGNNSPLHF; CDR3 DNA: TGTGCCACTACCATACAGGGGAATAATTCACCCCTCCACTTT
D gene: TRBD1; J gene: TRBJ2-3; clone size: .; V gene: TRBV7-2; CDR3 protein: CASSPDRVGAYF; CDR3 DNA: TGTGCCAGCAGCCCCGACAGGGTTGGGGCGTATTTT
D gene: .; J gene: TRBJ2-7; clone size: .; V gene: TRBV29-1; CDR3 protein: CSVVLGAREQYF; CDR3 DNA: TGCAGCGTTGTTTTGGGGGCGAGAGAGCAGTACTTC
D gene: .; J gene: TRBJ1-5; clone size: once; V gene: TRBV30; CDR3 protein: CAWSVNSFNQPQHF; CDR3 DNA: TGTGCCTGGAGCGTAAACAGCTTCAATCAGCCCCAGCATTTT
D gene: .; J gene: TRBJ2-1; clone size: .; V gene: TRBV11-2; CDR3 protein: CASSNAQGLRFF; CDR3 DNA: TGTGCCAGCAGCAACGCACAGGGCCTACGGTTCTTC
D gene: TRBD1; J gene: TRBJ2-7; clone size: .; V gene: TRBV3-1/TRBV3-2; CDR3 protein: CASSQEWDRVREQYF; CDR3 DNA: TGTGCCAGCAGCCAAGAATGGGACAGGGTCCGCGAGCAGTACTTC
D gene: .; J gene: TRBJ1-6; clone size: .; V gene: TRBV19; CDR3 protein: CASSREVENSPLHF; CDR3 DNA: TGTGCCAGTAGTCGGGAGGTCGAGAATTCACCCCTCCACTTT
D gene: .; J gene: TRBJ1-2; clone size: .; V gene: TRBV7-8; CDR3 protein: CASSLQETRQAYGYTF; CDR3 DNA: TGTGCCAGCAGCTTACAAGAGACCAGACAAGCCTATGGCTACACCTTC
D gene: .; J gene: TRBJ1-4; clone size: .; V gene: TRBV5-4; CDR3 protein: CASSLERGHNEKLFF; CDR3 DNA: TGTGCCAGCAGCTTGGAGCGGGGCCATAATGAAAAACTGTTTTTT
D gene: TRBD1; J gene: TRBJ1-2; clone size: .; V gene: TRBV2; CDR3 protein: CASSENRGGYGYTF; CDR3 DNA: TGTGCCAGCAGTGAGAACAGGGGAGGCTATGGCTACACCTTC
D gene: .; J gene: TRBJ2-2; clone size: .; V gene: TRBV9; CDR3 protein: CASSVGQGGTGELFF; CDR3 DNA: TGTGCCAGCAGCGTAGGTCAGGGTGGCACCGGGGAGCTGTTTTTT
D gene: .; J gene: TRBJ2-7; clone size: .; V gene: TRBV6-2/TRBV6-3; CDR3 protein: CASSHPAGDRYEQYF; CDR3 DNA: TGTGCCAGCAGTCACCCGGCAGGGGATCGCTACGAGCAGTACTTC
D gene: TRBD1; J gene: TRBJ1-4; clone size: .; V gene: TRBV5-8; CDR3 protein: CASSSTGEVRKLFF; CDR3 DNA: TGTGCCAGCAGCTCGACAGGGGAAGTTAGAAAACTGTTTTTT
D gene: TRBD1; J gene: TRBJ1-1; clone size: .; V gene: TRBV5-1; CDR3 protein: CASSLAVGTGYTEAFF; CDR3 DNA: TGCGCCAGCAGCTTGGCCGTAGGGACAGGGTACACTGAAGCTTTCTTT
D gene: TRBD2; J gene: TRBJ2-3; clone size: .; V gene: TRBV10-3; CDR3 protein: CAISGWTSGGALADTQYF; CDR3 DNA: TGTGCCATCAGTGGCTGGACTAGCGGGGGGGCCCTGGCAGATACGCAGTATTTT
D gene: TRBD2; J gene: TRBJ2-3; clone size: .; V gene: TRBV7-2; CDR3 protein: CASSFGGGDTDTQYF; CDR3 DNA: TGTGCCAGCAGCTTTGGCGGGGGGGACACAGATACGCAGTATTTT
D gene: .; J gene: TRBJ1-2; clone size: .; V gene: TRBV12-3/TRBV12-4; CDR3 protein: CASSSLGEYGYTF; CDR3 DNA: TGTGCCAGCAGTTCTCTAGGGGAATACGGCTACACCTTC
D gene: TRBD1; J gene: TRBJ1-2; clone size: .; V gene: TRBV29-1; CDR3 protein: CSVEGGQAFGGYTF; CDR3 DNA: TGCAGCGTTGAGGGGGGACAGGCCTTTGGGGGCTACACCTTC
D gene: .; J gene: TRBJ1-2; clone size: .; V gene: TRBV18; CDR3 protein: CASSLEDYGYTF; CDR3 DNA: TGTGCCAGCTCTCTGGAGGACTATGGCTACACCTTC
D gene: TRBD1; J gene: TRBJ1-2; clone size: .; V gene: TRBV19; CDR3 protein: CASTTGDGYTF; CDR3 DNA: TGTGCCAGCACGACAGGGGATGGCTACACCTTC
D gene: .; J gene: TRBJ1-6; clone size: .; V gene: TRBV10-2; CDR3 protein: CATSGATNSPLHF; CDR3 DNA: TGCGCCACCTCAGGGGCGACCAATTCACCCCTCCACTTT
D gene: .; J gene: TRBJ1-5; clone size: .; V gene: TRBV18; CDR3 protein: CASSTGLSQPQHF; CDR3 DNA: TGTGCCAGCTCAACAGGGCTTAGCCAGCCCCAGCATTTT
D gene: .; J gene: TRBJ1-1; clone size: .; V gene: TRBV3-1/TRBV3-2; CDR3 protein: CASSQDSGRQAFF; CDR3 DNA: TGTGCCAGCAGCCAAGATAGCGGTCGTCAAGCTTTCTTT